Sequencing of this T cell receptor (beta chain) was carried out in a study of Tregs in tolerant kidney transplant recipients. Study outcomes and limitations: Activated donor B cell expansion appeared to reveal the most relevant donor-specific TCRbeta repertoire.

The repertoire was sequenced with immunoSEQ multiplex PCR; TCRdb's copy has only in-frame clones and lacks some. The profile shows over 60,000 clones, 95% to 98% of them singletons. The CDR3 spans 14 residues. The germline CDR1 and CDR2 sequences are SGHRS and YFSETQ. The V and J ends lost 1 base and 0 bases respectively, with 8 bases between them. As concerns this clone: Antigen unknown.

This specimen was CD4+ T cells from blood, taken before the transplant. The chain combines TRBV5-1 with TRBJ2-7, with D possibly being TRBD1 (5 bases). The receptor was derived from a human donor who received a combined kidney and bone marrow transplant. The CDR3 here is CASSLQGVSYEQYF. CDR3 sequence (DNA): TGCGCCAGCAGCTTGCAAGGGGTCTCCTACGAGCAGTACTTC.